A single sample is the source of the 13 T cell receptor beta chains below, sequenced in a study of blood T cell repertoires in COVID-19. The data were produced by immunoSEQ multiplex PCR, yet TCRdb's version contains in-frame clones alone and is incomplete. In the table there are more than 300,000 clones, under 90% of which are singletons. Sequencing was done on a sample of PBMCs or T cells enriched from blood (not recorded which). The source of these receptors is a woman between 18 and 29 years old who had recovered from COVID-19.

The chain joins TRBV28 to TRBJ1-1; no firm D call. This CDR3 is 13 amino acids long. Germline CDR1 MDHEN, CDR2 SYDVKM. V was clipped by 2 bases and J by 8 bases, with 12 bases between them. CDR3 nucleotide sequence: TGTGCCAGCAGTTTAGGGAGGATAGAGGAAGCTTTCTTT. Amino acid sequence: CASSLGRIEEAFF.

The genes are TRBV9 and TRBJ2-7; D perhaps matches TRBD2 (5 bases). This CDR3 spans 18 amino acids. The germline V gene encodes CDR1 SGDLS and CDR2 YYNGEE. Trimming took off 2 bases at V and 0 bases at J, with 21 bases between the two ends. CDR3 sequence: CASSVGLQDVGSSYEQYF. CDR3 DNA sequence: TGTGCCAGCAGCGTGGGGTTGCAGGATGTAGGGAGCTCCTACGAGCAGTACTTC.

The V call is TRBV5-6, the J call TRBJ1-5; D might be TRBD1 (6 bases). CDR1 and CDR2 (germline): SGHDT, YYEEEE. Trimming stripped 4 bases from V and 7 bases from J, with 9 bases between. This CDR3 contains 12 residues. CDR3 nucleotide sequence: TGTGCCAGCAGCGAGGGGGGGCAGCCCCAGCATTTT. Its translation is CASSEGGQPQHF. Drawing the rest from reference TRBV5-6 and TRBJ1-5, the complete variable domain is DAGVTQSPTHLIKTRGQQVTLRCSPKSGHDTVSWYQQALGQGPQFIFQYYEEEERQRGNFPDRFSGHQFPNYSSELNVNALLLGDSALYLCASSEGGQPQHFGDGTRLSIL.

The chain links TRBV3-1 (or the pseudogene TRBV3-2) to TRBJ1-2; a weak D match, TRBD1 (5 bases). The CDR3 totals 14 residues. Trimming removed 0 bases from V and 4 bases from J, with 9 bases in between. Germline V CDR1 and CDR2: LGHDT, YNNKEL (reference sequence). The CDR3 sequence is CASSQEGVVYGYTF. The CDR3 DNA follows: TGTGCCAGCAGCCAAGAAGGGGTGGTCTATGGCTACACCTTC.

This clone occurred once. The J gene is TRBJ1-5, the V gene TRBV28, with TRBD1 matching 9 bases. Germline CDR1 MDHEN, CDR2 SYDVKM. Trimming removed 4 bases from V and 0 bases from J; junction bases left unmatched: 7. This CDR3 is 17 amino acids long. The CDR3 region has the DNA TGTGCCAGCAGTTCCGAACAGGGGGCTTATAGCAATCAGCCCCAGCATTTT. This codes for CASSSEQGAYSNQPQHF.

V and J are TRBV5-4 and TRBJ1-1; D might be TRBD1 (5 bases). Trimming removed 3 bases at V and 1 base at J, with 13 bases between. The CDR3 has 15 residues. Germline loops: CDR1 SGHNT, CDR2 YYREEE (reference sequence). The CDR3 spells CASSWRGRTNTEAFF. The CDR3, as DNA: TGTGCCAGCAGCTGGAGGGGACGTACGAACACTGAAGCTTTCTTT.

This chain connects TRBV2 to TRBJ1-1; TRBD1 is a possible D gene (5 bases). V was pared by 5 bases and J by 1 base, with 32 bases between. The V gene's germline CDR1 is SNHLY and CDR2 FYNNEI. This CDR3 is 21 amino acids long. In DNA, the CDR3 is TGTGCCAGCAGTACAACGACCGGGAGTCCTGGACAAGGTAGTCGGAACACTGAAGCTTTCTTT. This codes for CASSTTTGSPGQGSRNTEAFF.

The V call is TRBV9, the J call TRBJ2-7; 7 bases align to TRBD2. Germline V CDR1 and CDR2: SGDLS, YYNGEE. The length of the CDR3 is 16 residues. Losses at the gene ends were 0 bases for V and 4 bases for J; bases not matched to a gene: 10. The CDR3 region is CASSVAGAGPFYEQYF. CDR3 sequence (DNA): TGTGCCAGCAGCGTAGCGGGAGCGGGGCCCTTTTACGAGCAGTACTTC.

V gene TRBV9 combines with J gene TRBJ2-7, with TRBD2 identical over 8 bases. There are 17 residues in the CDR3. The J segment lost 2 bases and the V segment lost 3 bases, leaving 13 bases of the junction unmatched. Germline-derived CDR1 and CDR2 are SGDLS and YYNGEE. The CDR3 DNA reads as TGTGCCAGCAGCGCGGGGATGGCGGGAGGCTCCCCCTACGAGCAGTACTTC. Translated: CASSAGMAGGSPYEQYF.

V usage is TRBV10-3 and J usage is TRBJ2-2; 10 positions match TRBD2. Germline loops: CDR1 ENHRY, CDR2 SYGVKD. This CDR3 has 16 amino acids. Trimming at V came to 3 bases and at J to 5 bases, leaving 6 bases not matched to a gene. CDR3 in amino acids: CAISESSGSRTGELFF. The CDR3 DNA reads as TGTGCCATCAGTGAATCTAGCGGGAGTAGGACCGGGGAGCTGTTTTTT.

This chain uses TRBV19 with TRBJ2-5, with D maybe TRBD1 (5 bases). Germline assignment: CDR1 LNHDA and CDR2 SQIVND (reference sequence). This CDR3 region has 11 residues. V was trimmed by 5 bases and J by 7 bases, leaving 8 bases between them. CDR3 sequence (DNA): TGTGCCAGTAGTTTTAGGGGGACCCAGTACTTC. Translation gives CASSFRGTQYF.

Comments on this clone: Other DNA sequences in the same sample also yield this CDR3. This chain joins TRBV20-1 and TRBJ2-7, with a possible D match to TRBD1 (5 bases). Germline assignment: CDR1 DFQATT and CDR2 SNEGSKA (reference sequence). Trimming shortened V by 3 bases and J by 0 bases, and 9 bases separated the two germline ends. The CDR3 extends over 13 amino acids. CDR3 residues: CSASQGSSYEQYF. CDR3 coding DNA: TGCAGTGCTAGTCAGGGAAGCTCCTACGAGCAGTACTTC.

DNA for the CDR3: TGTGCCAGCAGCCCAGGGATGGAGTCCTACGAGCAGTACTTC. This codes for CASSPGMESYEQYF. The chain joins TRBV3-1 (or the pseudogene TRBV3-2) to TRBJ2-7; perhaps TRBD1 as D (5 bases). The CDR3 is 14 residues long. Germline values: CDR1 LGHDT, CDR2 YNNKEL (reference sequence). Trimming took off 4 bases at V and 1 base at J, with 11 bases between the two ends.